The 26 T cell receptor beta chains below all came from one sample that was sequenced in a study of T-cell memory formation after mild COVID-19. TCRdb independently ran MiXCR on the 5' RACE reads; one entry per CDR3 protein. Of roughly 310,000 distinct CDR3 sequences listed, about 15% were seen once; the top ten hold over 20%. Sample: PBMCs or a T cell subset sorted from them (not recorded which). The receptors were gathered from a man younger than 35 who had mild COVID-19 (a few samples of this study predate the infection). Cell type and time point are not known.

This clonotype was seen a few times. The gene calls are TRBV4-1 and TRBJ2-2; D gene uncertain. CDR1 MGHRA and CDR2 YSYEKL come from the germline V gene. The CDR3 has 19 amino acids. V was cut by 0 bases and J by 5 bases, with 22 bases left in between. The CDR3 DNA reads TGCGCCAGCAGCCAAGATGCCCGCTGGGGTGCGGTATCTACCGGGGAGCTGTTTTTT. Its translation is CASSQDARWGAVSTGELFF.

The chain employs TRBV24-1 and TRBJ1-5; 10 positions agree with TRBD1. CDR3 length: 15 amino acids. Germline CDR1 KGHDR, CDR2 SFDVKD. V was pared by 3 bases and J by 6 bases, with 4 bases of the junction left unmatched. Here the CDR3 DNA reads TGTGCCACCAGTGATGGTGGACAGGGGGTTCAGCCCCAGCATTTT. The encoded protein is CATSDGGQGVQPQHF.

This clonotype was detected a few times. This chain links TRBV7-2 with TRBJ1-2, with D possibly being TRBD1 (5 bases). Trimming left V 2 bases short and J 5 bases short, with 15 bases between. CDR3 length: 15 amino acids. Germline-derived CDR1 and CDR2 are SGHTA and FQGNSA. CDR3 DNA sequence: TGTGCCAGCAGCTTAACGTACGGGACCGAGTATGGCTACACCTTC. It is translated as CASSLTYGTEYGYTF.

V gene TRBV4-1 combines with J gene TRBJ1-2; TRBD1 agrees at 11 bases. CDR1 is MGHRA and CDR2 is YSYEKL in the germline V gene. This CDR3 has 14 amino acids. The V and J ends lost 0 bases and 7 bases, in that order; junction bases with no gene match: 1. The CDR3 region is CASSQDGTGGGYTF. The CDR3 DNA follows: TGCGCCAGCAGCCAAGATGGGACAGGGGGTGGCTACACCTTC.

V and J are TRBV20-1 and TRBJ1-1; D is ambiguous. V lost 6 bases and J lost 1, with 18 bases in between. The CDR3 is 15 amino acids. CDR1 and CDR2 (germline): DFQATT, SNEGSKA (reference sequence). The CDR3 protein is CSAVDGSYSNTEAFF. For the CDR3, the DNA is TGCAGTGCAGTCGACGGAAGCTACTCGAACACTGAAGCTTTCTTT.

This clonotype has only a few counts. The chain joins TRBV5-5 to TRBJ2-7; D is unclear. V gave up 4 bases and J gave up 3 bases, with 14 bases separating them. The CDR3 consists of 14 residues. In germline, CDR1 is SGHKS, CDR2 YYEKEE (reference sequence). The CDR3: CASSPPFKNYEQYV. The CDR3 DNA reads as TGTGCCAGCAGCCCCCCCTTTAAAAACTACGAGCAGTACGTC.

This clonotype came up a few times. The CDR3 region has the DNA TGTGCCAGCAGCCCAGGGGGGGGCCGAAAAGATACGCAGTATTTT. Protein product: CASSPGGGRKDTQYF. The J gene is TRBJ2-3, the V gene TRBV2; either TRBD1 or TRBD2 may fit D (7 bases each). Germline loops: CDR1 SNHLY, CDR2 FYNNEI. V was trimmed by 6 bases and J by 5 bases, leaving 18 bases between them. This CDR3 contains 15 residues.

This clonotype occurred a few times. The chain links TRBV5-1 to TRBJ2-2; the match to TRBD2 covers 9 bases. The germline V gene encodes CDR1 SGHRS and CDR2 YFSETQ. The CDR3 totals 17 residues. Trimming took 0 bases from V and 2 from J; bases not matched to a gene: 5. The CDR3 sequence is CASSLDASGVNTGELFF. For the CDR3, the DNA is TGCGCCAGCAGCTTGGACGCTAGCGGGGTTAACACCGGGGAGCTGTTTTTT.

This clonotype was counted between two and nine times. This chain uses TRBV20-1 with TRBJ1-5; 8 bases align to TRBD1. Germline V gene sequence: CDR1 DFQATT, CDR2 SNEGSKA (reference sequence). This CDR3 is built from 17 residues. Trimming took 6 bases from V and 0 from J; bases not matched to a gene: 13. The CDR3 loop is CSAATRTGTYSNQPQHF. The CDR3 nucleotides are TGCAGTGCAGCCACTCGGACAGGGACATATAGCAATCAGCCCCAGCATTTT.

This clonotype was counted between two and nine times. The rearrangement uses TRBV7-9 and TRBJ2-2, with no clear D. CDR1 is SEHNR and CDR2 is FQNEAQ in the germline V gene (reference sequence). The germline V and J ends were trimmed by 0 bases and 0 bases, with 17 bases remaining between them. The CDR3 covers 19 residues. CDR3 in amino acids: CASSLAVAGILTNTGELFF. CDR3 sequence (DNA): TGTGCCAGCAGCTTAGCAGTGGCCGGCATTTTAACGAACACCGGGGAGCTGTTTTTT.

The chain has TRBV7-9 and TRBJ2-7; D uncertain. The germline V gene encodes CDR1 SEHNR and CDR2 FQNEAQ (reference sequence). With 5 bases removed from V and 2 bases from J, the gap between germline ends came to 10 bases. This CDR3 is 13 amino acids long. The CDR3 DNA follows: TGTGCCAGCAGCAACAGCTACCCCTACGAGCAGTACTTC. Its translation is CASSNSYPYEQYF.

This chain uses TRBV15 with TRBJ1-1; D gene ambiguous. With 1 base removed from V and 2 bases from J, the gap between germline ends came to 5 bases. The germline CDR1 and CDR2 sequences are LNHNV and YYDKDF (reference sequence). The length of the CDR3 is 13 residues. This CDR3 is CATSRGGNTEAFF. DNA for the CDR3: TGTGCCACCAGCAGAGGAGGTAACACTGAAGCTTTCTTT.

This clonotype was counted only a few times. The genes are TRBV28 and TRBJ1-5, with a tentative D call TRBD1 (6 bases). In germline, CDR1 is MDHEN, CDR2 SYDVKM. This CDR3 is built from 15 residues. Trimming removed 8 bases from V and 0 bases from J, with 14 bases in between. The CDR3, as DNA: TGTGCCAGCCTACCCCACAGGGTTAGCAATCAGCCCCAGCATTTT. It is translated as CASLPHRVSNQPQHF.

There are a few counts of this clonotype. The rearrangement links TRBV25-1 to TRBJ2-7; D remains unclear. CDR1 is MGHDK, CDR2 SYGVNS, per germline. The CDR3 consists of 13 residues. Trimming pared 5 bases from V and 5 bases from J, leaving 13 bases between. This CDR3 reads CASSTPAAHEQYF. The CDR3 DNA is TGTGCCAGCAGTACTCCGGCCGCTCACGAGCAGTACTTC.

This clonotype came up a few times. The gene calls are TRBV7-2 and TRBJ1-5; a possible D gene is TRBD1 (6 bases). The CDR3 is 14 amino acids. Trimming removed 6 bases at V and 7 bases at J, with 16 bases between. Germline V gene lookup returns CDR1 SGHTA and CDR2 FQGNSA. The chain's CDR3 is CASSLAGASQPQHF. Here the CDR3 DNA reads TGTGCCAGCAGTTTGGCGGGGGCAAGCCAGCCCCAGCATTTT. The whole variable domain, remainder taken from reference TRBV7-2 and TRBJ1-5, is GAGVSQSPSNKVTEKGKDVELRCDPISGHTALYWYRQSLGQGLEFLIYFQGNSAPDKSGLPSDRFSAERTGGSVSTLTIQRTQQEDSAVYLCASSLAGASQPQHFGDGTRLSIL.

This clonotype came up a few times. V usage is TRBV4-1 and J usage is TRBJ1-6, with D unclear. CDR3 size: 14 residues. Germline assignment: CDR1 MGHRA and CDR2 YSYEKL. The germline V and J ends were trimmed by 3 bases and 0 bases, with 3 bases remaining between them. CDR3 in DNA: TGCGCCAGCAGCCAGAGCTCCTATAATTCACCCCTCCACTTT. This translates into CASSQSSYNSPLHF.

In its sample, this clonotype was seen many times. The chain employs TRBV4-1 and TRBJ2-7; the D call may be TRBD1 or TRBD2 (6 bases each). The V end lost 6 bases, the J end lost 0 bases, and 18 bases lay between the germline ends. CDR1 MGHRA and CDR2 YSYEKL come from the germline V gene. CDR3 length: 16 residues. Here the CDR3 reads CASSPSRWGASYEQYF. CDR3 nucleotides: TGCGCCAGCAGTCCCTCCCGGTGGGGGGCCTCCTACGAGCAGTACTTC.

The V gene is TRBV29-1, the J gene TRBJ2-5; 8 bases map to TRBD1. Germline lookup yields CDR1 SQVTM and CDR2 ANQGSEA. V gave up 7 bases and J gave up 4 bases; unmatched junction bases: 8. The CDR3 length is 13 residues. The CDR3 protein is CSAPPGTGETQYF. CDR3 DNA sequence: TGCAGCGCTCCCCCCGGGACAGGAGAGACCCAGTACTTC.

This clonotype was detected many times. V and J are TRBV7-2 and TRBJ1-1, with D perhaps matching TRBD1 (5 bases). This CDR3 contains 16 residues. Germline V gene data show CDR1 as SGHTA and CDR2 as FQGNSA. V shed 0 bases and J shed 5 bases, with 16 bases lying between them. CDR3 DNA sequence: TGTGCCAGCAGCTTAGCGACAACAGGTGGAAGGACTGAAGCTTTCTTT. It translates to CASSLATTGGRTEAFF.

The rearrangement uses TRBV20-1 and TRBJ1-6; D is possibly TRBD1 (5 bases). Germline values: CDR1 DFQATT, CDR2 SNEGSKA (reference sequence). The CDR3 runs to 13 residues. CDR3 sequence: CSGTADYNSPLHF. DNA for the CDR3: TGCAGCGGGACGGCGGACTATAATTCACCCCTCCACTTT.

CDR3 nucleotides: TGCGCCAGCAGCCCATATACAGGAACCTACGAGCAGTACTTC. This gives the protein CASSPYTGTYEQYF. The rearrangement joins TRBV4-1 to TRBJ2-7; perhaps TRBD1 as D (5 bases). Germline V gene lookup returns CDR1 MGHRA and CDR2 YSYEKL. The ends were cut back, 4 bases at V and 2 bases at J, with 12 bases in the middle. The CDR3 spans 14 residues.

This chain connects TRBV11-3 to TRBJ2-3; D unclear. The V and J ends lost 1 base and 0 bases respectively, with 11 bases between them. The germline gives CDR1 SGHNT, CDR2 YENEEA. The CDR3 is 16 amino acids. For the CDR3, the DNA is TGTGCCAGCAGCTTAGGAGTAAAACCTAGCACAGATACGCAGTATTTT. Translation: CASSLGVKPSTDTQYF.

The J gene is TRBJ2-5, the V gene TRBV15, with D tentatively TRBD2 (5 bases). CDR1 LNHNV and CDR2 YYDKDF come from the germline V gene (reference sequence). The V and J ends lost 0 bases and 4 bases respectively, with 18 bases between them. This CDR3 is 17 amino acids long. The CDR3 DNA is TGTGCCACCAGCAGAGATCCAGGAGGAGAAAAGGGAGAGACCCAGTACTTC. Its protein is CATSRDPGGEKGETQYF.

This clonotype has at least ten counts. V gene TRBV4-3 combines with J gene TRBJ2-1; D is perhaps TRBD2 (6 bases). The length of the CDR3 is 18 residues. Germline CDR1 LGHNA, CDR2 YSLEER. Trimming stripped 4 bases from V and 5 bases from J, with 24 bases between. CDR3 sequence reads: CASSPAGGGIGGDNEQFF. Here the CDR3 DNA reads TGCGCCAGCAGCCCGGCCGGTGGAGGAATCGGGGGAGACAATGAGCAGTTCTTC.

This clonotype was seen a handful of times. The chain carries TRBV20-1 and TRBJ1-6; 7 nucleotides line up with TRBD1. CDR1 and CDR2 (germline): DFQATT, SNEGSKA (reference sequence). The V segment lost 6 bases and the J segment 2 bases; nucleotides outside the gene matches: 4. The CDR3 has 14 residues. The CDR3 DNA follows: TGCAGTGCCCTACAGGGGACCTATAATTCACCCCTCCACTTT. It specifies CSALQGTYNSPLHF.

This clonotype was counted a few times. This chain joins TRBV3-1 and TRBJ2-7; 7 bases line up with TRBD1. CDR1 is LGHDT and CDR2 is YNNKEL in the germline V gene (reference sequence). The length of the CDR3 is 15 residues. V shed 4 bases, J shed 0 bases, and the junction held 6 bases outside the gene matches. Here the CDR3 reads CASSRTGAASYEQYF. CDR3 in DNA: TGTGCCAGCAGCCGAACAGGGGCCGCCTCCTACGAGCAGTACTTC.